The 27 T cell receptor beta chains below come from one sample, sequenced in a study of blood T cell repertoires in COVID-19. The repertoire was sequenced with immunoSEQ multiplex PCR; TCRdb's copy has only in-frame clones and lacks some. The sample contains about 280,000 clones, roughly 87% of which appear only once. Sequenced material: PBMCs or T cells enriched from blood (not recorded which). The receptors come from a middle-aged woman who had recovered from COVID-19.

This chain links TRBV5-1 with TRBJ1-3; 7 bases are a match to TRBD1. V lost 4 bases, J lost 3 bases, and 7 bases stayed unmatched. The CDR3 totals 15 residues. Germline-derived CDR1 and CDR2 are SGHRS and YFSETQ. The CDR3 bases are TGCGCCAGCAGCCCGGGGACAGTGGGTGGAAACACCATATATTTT. Translated, it gives CASSPGTVGGNTIYF.

This chain links TRBV10-3 with TRBJ2-7, with a possible D match to TRBD1 (6 bases). Trimming stripped 0 bases from V and 1 base from J, with 10 bases between. CDR3 length: 15 amino acids. Looked up from germline, CDR1 is ENHRY and CDR2 is SYGVKD. The CDR3 DNA follows: TGTGCCATCAGTGAGTCTACAGGGAAGTCCTACGAGCAGTACTTC. Residues: CAISESTGKSYEQYF.

The rearrangement links TRBV6-5 to TRBJ2-5, with 10 nucleotides matching TRBD2. CDR1 is MNHEY and CDR2 is SVGAGI in the germline V gene. The V and J ends lost 2 bases and 2 bases, in that order; junction bases with no gene match: 5. The CDR3 is made up of 16 amino acids. The CDR3 reads CASSYGVAGGQETQYF. CDR3 nucleotide sequence: TGTGCCAGCAGTTACGGGGTAGCGGGAGGTCAAGAGACCCAGTACTTC.

The chain employs TRBV15 and TRBJ2-2, with 8 bases identical to TRBD1. V lost 0 bases, J lost 5 bases, and 8 bases stayed unmatched. Germline V CDR1 and CDR2: LNHNV, YYDKDF (reference sequence). The CDR3 has 17 amino acids. In nucleotides, the CDR3 is TGTGCCACCAGCAGAGATATTGACAGGGGTGAAACCGGGGAGCTGTTTTTT. This sequence encodes CATSRDIDRGETGELFF.

V gene TRBV7-9 combines with J gene TRBJ2-7; D perhaps matches TRBD1 (5 bases). The CDR3 is 13 amino acids. Germline V CDR1 and CDR2: SEHNR, FQNEAQ (reference sequence). V lost 1 base, J lost 3 bases, and 7 bases lay in between. CDR3 nucleotide sequence: TGTGCCAGCAGCTTAGTGGGGCTCTACGAGCAGTACTTC. The encoded protein is CASSLVGLYEQYF.

The genes are TRBV7-2 and TRBJ1-1; the match to TRBD1 covers 7 bases. Germline loops: CDR1 SGHTA, CDR2 FQGNSA. The ends lost 5 bases at V and 5 bases at J; junction bases unmatched: 17. The CDR3 spans 17 residues. The CDR3 is CASSPGPHRGSVTEAFF. In DNA form, the CDR3 reads TGTGCCAGCAGCCCTGGGCCCCACAGGGGTAGTGTGACTGAAGCTTTCTTT.

The chain couples TRBV7-8 to TRBJ1-1; D is uncertain. The germline CDR1 and CDR2 sequences are SGHVS and FQNEAQ. The CDR3 is made up of 13 amino acids. Trimming took 1 base from V and 3 from J, leaving 6 bases between them. The CDR3 region has the DNA TGTGCCAGCAGCTTAGAGAGGCACACTGAAGCTTTCTTT. Amino acids: CASSLERHTEAFF.

The chain couples TRBV30 to TRBJ2-7; TRBD2 matches 7 bases. The V gene end was trimmed by 4 bases and the J gene end by 3 bases; junction bases not matched to a gene: 9. This CDR3 has 14 residues. Germline V gene sequence: CDR1 GTSNPN, CDR2 SVGIG (reference sequence). This CDR3 reads CAWNVGGSGYEQYF. The CDR3 nucleotides are TGTGCCTGGAACGTGGGAGGGAGTGGCTACGAGCAGTACTTC.

The V and J genes are TRBV9 and TRBJ2-7; 10 nucleotides match TRBD2. Germline values: CDR1 SGDLS, CDR2 YYNGEE. J was trimmed by 3 bases and V by 3 bases; bases with no gene match: 6. The CDR3 is 15 residues long. The CDR3 loop is CASSGRASGSYEQYF. CDR3 nucleotide sequence: TGTGCCAGCAGCGGGCGGGCTAGCGGGAGCTACGAGCAGTACTTC. Drawing the rest from reference TRBV9 and TRBJ2-7, the complete variable domain is DSGVTQTPKHLITATGQRVTLRCSPRSGDLSVYWYQQSLDQGLQFLIQYYNGEERAKGNILERFSAQQFPDLHSELNLSSLELGDSALYFCASSGRASGSYEQYFGPGTRLTVT.

The gene calls are TRBV7-8 and TRBJ1-2; a possible D gene is TRBD1 (6 bases). V was pared by 2 bases and J by 4 bases, with 23 bases between. Germline loops: CDR1 SGHVS, CDR2 FQNEAQ. CDR3 length: 18 residues. The CDR3 loop is CASSLSSLGQTSSYGYTF. CDR3 nucleotides: TGTGCCAGCAGCTTATCCTCTTTGGGACAAACGTCTTCCTATGGCTACACCTTC.

The rearrangement joins TRBV7-9 to TRBJ2-3; D possibly corresponds to TRBD2 (5 bases). Deletions cut 4 bases from V and 2 bases from J, with 13 bases between. The CDR3 has 15 residues. Germline lookup yields CDR1 SEHNR and CDR2 FQNEAQ (reference sequence). The CDR3 DNA reads TGTGCCAGCAGCTCTGCTAGCCCCTACACAGATACGCAGTATTTT. Translated: CASSSASPYTDTQYF.

This clone has just a few counts. CDR3 amino acids: CASSPAGTNYEQYF. The DNA for the CDR3 is TGTGCCAGCAGCCCCGCCGGGACTAACTACGAGCAGTACTTC. The genes are TRBV14 and TRBJ2-7, with 7 bases aligning to TRBD2. This CDR3 region has 14 residues. The ends lost 4 bases at V and 3 bases at J; junction bases unmatched: 6. Per germline, CDR1 SGHDN and CDR2 FVKESK.

The chain couples TRBV14 to TRBJ2-7, with TRBD2 as a possible D gene (6 bases). The germline CDR1 and CDR2 sequences are SGHDN and FVKESK. The CDR3 contains 15 residues. With 4 bases removed from V and 0 bases from J, the gap between germline ends came to 13 bases. Here the CDR3 reads CASSLGGTVSYEQYF. CDR3 nucleotides: TGTGCCAGCAGCCTGGGCGGGACGGTCTCCTACGAGCAGTACTTC.

V and J are TRBV2 and TRBJ2-5; 7 bases are a match to TRBD1. Unmatched junction bases numbered 9, after V lost 0 bases and J lost 5 bases. Germline loops: CDR1 SNHLY, CDR2 FYNNEI. The CDR3 sequence is 16 residues long. CDR3 sequence: CASSEAPQGVRETQYF. The CDR3 DNA is TGTGCCAGCAGTGAAGCGCCCCAGGGGGTTCGGGAGACCCAGTACTTC. Full variable domain (outside the CDR3, taken from reference TRBV2 and TRBJ2-5): EPEVTQTPSHQVTQMGQEVILRCVPISNHLYFYWYRQILGQKVEFLVSFYNNEISEKSEIFDDQFSVERPDGSNFTLKIRSTKLEDSAMYFCASSEAPQGVRETQYFGPGTRLLVL.

This chain uses TRBV14 with TRBJ2-2; 9 nucleotides agree with TRBD2. This CDR3 comprises 17 residues. Trimming removed 1 base from V and 3 bases from J; junction bases left unmatched: 6. Germline V gene data show CDR1 as SGHDN and CDR2 as FVKESK. CDR3 sequence: CASSQGRLAGYTGELFF. CDR3 in DNA: TGTGCCAGCAGCCAAGGGCGCCTAGCGGGGTACACCGGGGAGCTGTTTTTT.

The rearrangement uses TRBV5-8 and TRBJ1-1; 9 nucleotides match TRBD1. The CDR3 contains 16 residues. Germline loops: CDR1 SGHTS, CDR2 YDEGEE. J gave up 1 base and V 4 bases, and 8 bases lay outside the gene matches. For the CDR3, the DNA is TGTGCCAGCAGCACCCACGGGACAGGGAAGAACACTGAAGCTTTCTTT. This translates into CASSTHGTGKNTEAFF. The complete variable domain, with remaining parts taken from reference TRBV5-8 and TRBJ1-1, reads EAGVTQSPTHLIKTRGQQATLRCSPISGHTSVYWYQQALGLGLQFLLWYDEGEERNRGNFPPRFSGRQFPNYSSELNVNALELEDSALYLCASSTHGTGKNTEAFFGQGTRLTVV.

The genes are TRBV6-5 and TRBJ1-1; D gene unclear. The germline V gene has CDR1 MNHEY and CDR2 SVGAGI. Deletions cut 1 base from V and 10 bases from J, with 7 bases between. This CDR3 spans 11 amino acids. The CDR3 nucleotides read TGTGCCAGCAGTTACTGGCAGGCAGCTTTCTTT. Translated, it gives CASSYWQAAFF.

This clone was seen more than once but under ten times. The V call is TRBV4-3, the J call TRBJ1-5; D not certain. Germline V gives CDR1 LGHNA, CDR2 YSLEER. The CDR3 is made up of 16 amino acids. The germline V and J ends were trimmed by 0 bases and 5 bases, with 14 bases remaining between them. Written as DNA, the CDR3 is TGCGCCAGCAGCCAAGATTGGGAGGGAAGTTATCAGCCCCAGCATTTT. This encodes CASSQDWEGSYQPQHF.

The V call is TRBV6-5, the J call TRBJ2-7, with D tentatively TRBD2 (6 bases). CDR3 size: 11 residues. V shed 10 bases and J shed 6 bases, with 13 bases lying between them. Germline values: CDR1 MNHEY, CDR2 SVGAGI. The CDR3 reads CATQWGGEQYF. In DNA form, the CDR3 reads TGTGCCACCCAGTGGGGAGGCGAGCAGTACTTC.

V and J are TRBV27 and TRBJ2-5; tentatively, D is TRBD1 (6 bases). V was clipped by 3 bases and J by 5 bases, with 10 bases between them. The V gene's germline CDR1 is MNHEY and CDR2 SMNVEV (reference sequence). The length of the CDR3 is 13 residues. The CDR3 is CASSFGRGETQYF. The CDR3 DNA is TGTGCCAGCAGTTTTGGAAGGGGGGAGACCCAGTACTTC.

This clone was counted between two and nine times. This chain uses TRBV2 with TRBJ2-1; 15 positions agree with TRBD2. J was trimmed by 9 bases and V by 6 bases; bases with no gene match: 3. CDR1 is SNHLY, CDR2 FYNNEI, per germline. This CDR3 spans 14 amino acids. The CDR3, as DNA: TGTGCCAGCAGCCTGGGACTAGCGGGAGGTGAGCAGTTCTTC. Its translation: CASSLGLAGGEQFF.

Worth noting for this clone: Other DNA sequences in the same sample also yield this CDR3. This chain uses TRBV3-1 (or the pseudogene TRBV3-2) with TRBJ2-1; 7 bases map to TRBD2. V lost 0 bases and J lost 10; bases outside the gene matches: 0. Germline CDR1 reads LGHDT; CDR2 reads YNNKEL (reference sequence). The CDR3 sequence is 12 residues long. The CDR3 region is CASSQEGGEQFF. CDR3 sequence (DNA): TGTGCCAGCAGCCAAGAGGGGGGGGAGCAGTTCTTC.

The chain couples TRBV27 to TRBJ2-5; 11 bases map to TRBD2. The CDR3 consists of 15 residues. Unmatched junction bases numbered 6, after V lost 5 bases and J lost 4 bases. Germline CDR1 MNHEY, CDR2 SMNVEV (reference sequence). The CDR3 region is CASSTSGSWGETQYF. CDR3 bases: TGTGCCAGCAGTACTAGCGGGAGCTGGGGAGAGACCCAGTACTTC.

This clone showed up just a few times. This sequence joins TRBV18 and TRBJ2-1, with TRBD1 matching over 10 bases. Germline CDR1 is KGHSH and CDR2 is LQKENI. J lost 7 bases, V lost 5 bases, and 11 bases had no gene match. This CDR3 region has 16 residues. CDR3 loop: CASSFRTGGVRNEQFF. Here the CDR3 DNA reads TGTGCCAGCTCATTTAGGACAGGGGGTGTTCGGAATGAGCAGTTCTTC.

The sample holds a few counts of this clone. This rearrangement joins TRBV29-1 to TRBJ1-2, with a weak D call TRBD1 (6 bases). The germline gives CDR1 SQVTM, CDR2 ANQGSEA. Trimming pared 2 bases from V and 4 bases from J, leaving 14 bases between. The CDR3 extends over 14 amino acids. CDR3 residues: CSVEKSQGSYGYTF. CDR3 nucleotides: TGCAGCGTTGAAAAGAGCCAGGGGTCCTATGGCTACACCTTC. Full variable domain (remainder filled in from reference TRBV29-1 and TRBJ1-2): SAVISQKPSRDICQRGTSLTIQCQVDSQVTMMFWYRQQPGQSLTLIATANQGSEATYESGFVIDKFPISRPNLTFSTLTVSNMSPEDSSIYLCSVEKSQGSYGYTFGSGTRLTVV.

This CDR3 is CASSSRIDTQYF. The CDR3, as DNA: TGTGCCAGCAGTTCTCGTATTGATACGCAGTATTTT. This chain joins TRBV7-2 and TRBJ2-3; D unresolved. Germline V gene sequence: CDR1 SGHTA, CDR2 FQGNSA. Trimming shortened V by 6 bases and J by 6 bases, and 10 bases separated the two germline ends. This CDR3 is built from 12 residues.

This clone was counted between two and nine times. V and J are TRBV5-6 and TRBJ2-7, with D unclear. The V end lost 2 bases, the J end lost 0 bases, and 9 bases lay between the germline ends. The CDR3 is 14 residues long. CDR1 and CDR2 (germline): SGHDT, YYEEEE. The CDR3: CASSFVRSSYEQYF. As DNA, the CDR3 is TGTGCCAGCAGCTTTGTCAGAAGCTCCTACGAGCAGTACTTC.